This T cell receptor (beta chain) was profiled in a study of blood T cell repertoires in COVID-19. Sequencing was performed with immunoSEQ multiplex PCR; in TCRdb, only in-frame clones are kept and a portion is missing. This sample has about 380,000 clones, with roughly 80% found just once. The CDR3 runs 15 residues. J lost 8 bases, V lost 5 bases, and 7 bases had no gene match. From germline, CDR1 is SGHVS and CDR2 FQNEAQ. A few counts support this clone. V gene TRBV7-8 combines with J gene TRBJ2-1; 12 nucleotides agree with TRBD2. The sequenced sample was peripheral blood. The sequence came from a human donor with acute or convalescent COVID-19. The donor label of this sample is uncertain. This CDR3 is CASSKLAGGGYEQFF. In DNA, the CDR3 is TGTGCCAGCAGCAAACTAGCGGGGGGAGGATATGAGCAGTTCTTC. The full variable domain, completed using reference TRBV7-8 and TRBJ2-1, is GAGVSQSPRYKVAKRGQDVALRCDPISGHVSLFWYQQALGQGPEFLTYFQNEAQLDKSGLPSDRFFAERPEGSVSTLKIQRTQQEDSAVYLCASSKLAGGGYEQFFGPGTRLTVL.